One and the same sample provided the 13 T cell receptor beta chains below, sequenced in a study of regulatory T cells. The primer mix had 52 TRBV and 13 TRBJ primers. Measured with immunoSEQ multiplex PCR; TCRdb has only the in-frame clones, and not every one. Among approximately 6,100 clones listed, 85% to 90% were seen once. Study-wide findings and caveats: CD3G-deficient patients' regulatory T cells showed reduced Shannon diversity versus autologous conventional CD4+ and control regulatory cells.

Antigens of these TCRs are unknown. The specimen sequenced was CD4+ Tregs sorted from blood. These receptors were obtained from a person aged 18 to 29 with CD3G deficiency.

The chain combines TRBV28 with TRBJ2-3, with TRBD2 matching over 9 bases. This CDR3 is built from 14 residues. Germline assignment: CDR1 MDHEN and CDR2 SYDVKM. Trimming cost V 4 bases and J 7 bases; bases outside gene matches: 6. CDR3: CASSYSGRSNTQYF. The DNA of the CDR3 is TGTGCCAGCAGTTATAGCGGGAGATCTAATACGCAGTATTTT.

The chain is built from TRBV6-6 and TRBJ2-7; D is possibly TRBD1 (6 bases). Per the germline V gene, CDR1 is MNHNY and CDR2 is SVGAGI (reference sequence). This CDR3 has 11 amino acids. The ends were cut back, 6 bases at V and 6 bases at J, with 9 bases in the middle. The CDR3 bases are TGTGCCAGCAGCCAGGGGTCCGAGCAGTACTTC. Encoded protein: CASSQGSEQYF.

The chain has TRBV5-1 and TRBJ1-2; tentative D call: TRBD1 (6 bases). V was clipped by 0 bases and J by 6 bases, with 12 bases between them. Germline V gene lookup returns CDR1 SGHRS and CDR2 YFSETQ. This CDR3 region has 14 residues. The CDR3 DNA is TGCGCCAGCAGCTTGGCTCAGGGGACGGATGGCTACACCTTC. Translating it yields CASSLAQGTDGYTF.

The chain uses TRBV5-1 and TRBJ2-1; TRBD2 matches 10 bases. CDR1 and CDR2 from the germline V gene are SGHRS and YFSETQ. This CDR3 region has 15 residues. J was trimmed by 7 bases and V by 5 bases; bases with no gene match: 9. CDR3 amino acids: CASSLAGEPLNEQFF. The CDR3 region has the DNA TGCGCCAGCAGTCTAGCGGGGGAACCCCTGAATGAGCAGTTCTTC.

This clone has more than one count but fewer than ten. The genes are TRBV5-1 and TRBJ2-1; TRBD1 or TRBD2 may be the D gene (6 bases each). V gave up 4 bases and J gave up 5 bases, with 10 bases separating them. CDR1 and CDR2 from the germline V gene are SGHRS and YFSETQ. CDR3 length equals 13 residues. The CDR3 DNA follows: TGCGCCAGCAGCGGGGGGCCAGACAATGAGCAGTTCTTC. Residues: CASSGGPDNEQFF.

This clone has just one count. V is TRBV28 and J is TRBJ2-3, with 9 positions matching TRBD1. The CDR3 has 18 amino acids. V lost 5 bases and J lost 2; bases outside the gene matches: 14. Germline V CDR1 and CDR2: MDHEN, SYDVKM. CDR3 coding DNA: TGTGCCAGCAGTGATAGACCTACAGGGGGCGCCTTCACAGATACGCAGTATTTT. The encoded protein is CASSDRPTGGAFTDTQYF.

In this sample, this clone turned up once. The chain links TRBV28 to TRBJ2-7; D is possibly TRBD1 (6 bases). Trimming cost V 10 bases and J 2 bases, with 12 bases left between them. CDR3 length: 12 amino acids. CDR1 and CDR2 (germline): MDHEN, SYDVKM. The CDR3 protein is CATTGSAYEQYF. The CDR3 nucleotides are TGTGCCACTACAGGGAGCGCCTACGAGCAGTACTTC.

The J gene is TRBJ1-1, the V gene TRBV6-6, with 8 bases fitting TRBD1. Germline V CDR1 and CDR2: MNHNY, SVGAGI (reference sequence). The CDR3 totals 14 residues. After removal of 6 bases from V and 2 bases from J, the junction contained 5 bases not matched to a gene. CDR3 region: CASRLGQANTEAFF. In DNA, the CDR3 is TGTGCCAGCAGGCTGGGACAGGCAAACACTGAAGCTTTCTTT.

CDR3 bases: TGTGCCAGTAGTTCCGGGACAGTCAACACCGGGGAGCTGTTTTTT. Protein: CASSSGTVNTGELFF. This chain uses TRBV19 with TRBJ2-2; 7 bases agree with TRBD1. The length of the CDR3 is 15 residues. Per germline, CDR1 LNHDA and CDR2 SQIVND (reference sequence). Germline trimming cut 5 bases from V and 2 bases from J; bases unmatched to any gene: 5.

The chain combines TRBV7-9 with TRBJ1-2; 12 bases agree with TRBD1. CDR1 SEHNR and CDR2 FQNEAQ come from the germline V gene (reference sequence). The J segment lost 3 bases and the V segment lost 2 bases, leaving 10 bases of the junction unmatched. The CDR3 spans 18 residues. CDR3 DNA: TGTGCCAGCAGCTTACTACCGGGACAGGGGGCTCGGGACTATGGCTACACCTTC. Protein product: CASSLLPGQGARDYGYTF.

This rearrangement joins TRBV10-3 to TRBJ2-7; 7 nucleotides match TRBD2. This CDR3 region has 12 residues. Germline CDR1 and CDR2: ENHRY and SYGVKD. The J segment lost 6 bases and the V segment lost 3 bases, leaving 2 bases of the junction unmatched. CDR3 in DNA: TGTGCCATCAGTGAATGGGGGGGCGAGCAGTACTTC. This gives the protein CAISEWGGEQYF.

V usage is TRBV5-1 and J usage is TRBJ2-6; D possibly matches TRBD1 or TRBD2 (5 bases each). The germline CDR1 and CDR2 sequences are SGHRS and YFSETQ. This CDR3 comprises 19 residues. Between the trimmed V and J ends, which lost 4 bases and 0 bases, there was a span of 20 bases. The CDR3, as DNA: TGCGCCAGCAGCACAGGACGGGACGGCGCCAGCTCTGGGGCCAACGTCCTGACTTTC. This sequence encodes CASSTGRDGASSGANVLTF.

The chain employs TRBV5-1 and TRBJ1-2, with TRBD1 matching 8 bases. V lost 7 bases and J lost 8; bases outside the gene matches: 10. This CDR3 comprises 13 residues. Germline values: CDR1 SGHRS, CDR2 YFSETQ. CDR3 bases: TGCGCCAGCTCAACAGCCGGGACAGGCGGCTACACCTTC. As protein: CASSTAGTGGYTF.